This TCR beta chain was identified in a study of cytomegalovirus exposure and HLA in healthy donors. The PCR ran on 60 Vbeta and 13 Jbeta primers. Only in-frame clones appear in the TCRdb table, and some are missing; sequencing was by immunoSEQ multiplex PCR. This table has 110,000 or so clones, 60% to 80% appearing once. Germline values: CDR1 SEHNR, CDR2 FQNEAQ (reference sequence). Trimming took off 2 bases at V and 7 bases at J, with 14 bases between the two ends. The CDR3 totals 15 residues. The sequence derives from a man between 50 and 59 years old in good health and CMV-seropositive. The chain uses TRBV7-9 and TRBJ2-2, with TRBD2 as a possible D gene (5 bases). The sequenced material came from PBMCs. CDR3 in DNA: TGTGCCAGCAGCTTACTAACGGGGTTAAGCGGGGAGCTGTTTTTT. Protein: CASSLLTGLSGELFF.